Listed here are 23 T cell receptor beta chains from one sample, sequenced in a study of shared clonotypes between healthy human individuals. Naive CD8 populations comprised CD45RO-negative cells positively selected for CCR7, excluding terminally differentiated effector memory CD45RA+ cells. Generated by immunoSEQ multiplex PCR, the TCRdb table keeps only in-frame clones and is missing some. The table lists millions of clones, around 93% of them singletons. The sample consisted of naive CD8+ T cells from PBMCs. The receptors originated from a man aged 18 to 30 in good health. Some clones in this sample may be carry-over from other donors' samples.

The V and J genes are TRBV5-5 and TRBJ1-2; 8 bases line up with TRBD1. Germline V CDR1 and CDR2: SGHKS, YYEKEE (reference sequence). Losses at the gene ends were 1 base for V and 4 bases for J; bases not matched to a gene: 12. The length of the CDR3 is 17 residues. The CDR3 loop reads CASSLRTGTATSYGYTF. The CDR3 nucleotides read TGTGCCAGCAGCTTGAGGACAGGGACTGCGACGTCCTATGGCTACACCTTC.

J is TRBJ2-7 and V is TRBV9; weak D call: TRBD1 (6 bases). V lost 4 bases, J lost 0 bases, and 14 bases lay in between. Germline V gives CDR1 SGDLS, CDR2 YYNGEE. The CDR3 has 15 residues. The CDR3 region has the DNA TGTGCCAGCAGCCTCCGGGACAAAAACTCCTACGAGCAGTACTTC. As protein: CASSLRDKNSYEQYF.

As concerns this clone: Other DNA variants within this sample encode the same CDR3. The CDR3 loop is CASSFPGELFF. The CDR3 DNA is TGTGCCAGCAGCTTCCCCGGGGAGCTGTTTTTT. The rearrangement links TRBV28 to TRBJ2-2; D unclear. Trimming cost V 6 bases and J 6 bases, with 5 bases left between them. Germline assignment: CDR1 MDHEN and CDR2 SYDVKM. This CDR3 has 11 amino acids.

The rearrangement links TRBV6-1 to TRBJ1-5; 8 bases line up with TRBD1. This CDR3 is 15 amino acids long. V dropped 2 bases and J dropped 3; count of bases not matched to a gene: 3. In germline, CDR1 is MNHNS, CDR2 SASEGT. Here the CDR3 reads CASSETGGYNQPQHF. CDR3 DNA sequence: TGTGCCAGCAGTGAAACAGGGGGATACAATCAGCCCCAGCATTTT.

The gene calls are TRBV4-1 and TRBJ1-1, with D perhaps TRBD1 (6 bases). This CDR3 is built from 14 residues. The germline gives CDR1 MGHRA, CDR2 YSYEKL. Trimming removed 5 bases at V and 1 base at J, with 11 bases between. CDR3 nucleotides: TGCGCCAGCAGCAAGACGACAGGGAACACTGAAGCTTTCTTT. Encoded protein: CASSKTTGNTEAFF.

The chain uses TRBV19 and TRBJ2-3; TRBD1 matches 7 bases. The junction had 11 bases not matched to a gene; V was cut back by 5 bases and J by 6 bases. Germline V gene sequence: CDR1 LNHDA, CDR2 SQIVND (reference sequence). The CDR3 spans 15 residues. Here the CDR3 reads CASSARDRQLDTQYF. The CDR3 nucleotides are TGTGCCAGTAGTGCAAGGGACAGACAACTCGATACGCAGTATTTT.

In its sample, this clone was seen a few times. The chain is built from TRBV7-9 and TRBJ2-2, with D perhaps TRBD1 (6 bases). Trimming cost V 4 bases and J 5 bases, with 11 bases left between them. Germline CDR1 is SEHNR and CDR2 is FQNEAQ (reference sequence). This CDR3 spans 14 amino acids. The CDR3 region has the DNA TGTGCCAGCAGCTCGCAAGGGGGTACCGGGGAGCTGTTTTTT. It yields the protein CASSSQGGTGELFF.

This clone was observed once. The chain uses TRBV11-2 and TRBJ2-1; D gene unclear. The germline CDR1 and CDR2 sequences are SGHAT and FQNNGV. Trimming took off 1 base at V and 0 bases at J, with 10 bases between the two ends. This CDR3 is built from 16 residues. For the CDR3, the DNA is TGTGCCAGCAGCTTAGGGGCACTGAGCTCCTACAATGAGCAGTTCTTC. Translating it yields CASSLGALSSYNEQFF. The full variable domain, rest sourced from reference TRBV11-2 and TRBJ2-1, is EAGVAQSPRYKIIEKRQSVAFWCNPISGHATLYWYQQILGQGPKLLIQFQNNGVVDDSQLPKDRFSAERLKGVDSTLKIQPAKLEDSAVYLCASSLGALSSYNEQFFGPGTRLTVL.

The chain is built from TRBV27 and TRBJ2-1, with 8 positions matching TRBD2. The trim removed 5 bases at V and 5 bases at J, leaving 8 bases unmatched. The CDR3 covers 15 residues. Germline lookup yields CDR1 MNHEY and CDR2 SMNVEV (reference sequence). The DNA for the CDR3 is TGTGCCAGCAGTGAAGCGGGAGTGCTTAACAATGAGCAGTTCTTC. Protein: CASSEAGVLNNEQFF.

This chain uses TRBV6-1 with TRBJ2-1; 11 bases agree with TRBD2. Germline trimming cut 3 bases from V and 8 bases from J; bases unmatched to any gene: 6. The germline CDR1 and CDR2 sequences are MNHNS and SASEGT. This CDR3 has 15 amino acids. The CDR3 region is CASSDPGLADDEQFF. CDR3 DNA: TGTGCCAGCAGTGACCCGGGACTAGCGGACGATGAGCAGTTCTTC.

The V and J genes are TRBV9 and TRBJ1-2; D is undetermined. The V end lost 4 bases, the J end lost 6 bases, and 16 bases lay between the germline ends. CDR1 is SGDLS, CDR2 YYNGEE, per germline. CDR3 length equals 14 residues. In DNA form, the CDR3 reads TGTGCCAGCAGCCGTCAGGAGGGTCTGGATGGCTACACCTTC. Protein: CASSRQEGLDGYTF.

The V and J genes are TRBV7-3 and TRBJ2-5, with TRBD2 identical over 11 bases. The CDR3 is made up of 19 amino acids. V lost 1 base, J lost 3 bases, and 13 bases stayed unmatched. Germline lookup yields CDR1 SGHTA and CDR2 FQGTGA. Here the CDR3 DNA reads TGTGCCAGCAGCTTAAAACCGACCGGGGTACTAGCGGGAGAAGAGACCCAGTACTTC. Translated, it gives CASSLKPTGVLAGEETQYF. Supplemented by reference TRBV7-3 and TRBJ2-5, the full variable domain reads GAGVSQTPSNKVTEKGKYVELRCDPISGHTALYWYRQSLGQGPEFLIYFQGTGAADDSGLPNDRFFAVRPEGSVSTLKIQRTERGDSAVYLCASSLKPTGVLAGEETQYFGPGTRLLVL.

V gene TRBV10-3 combines with J gene TRBJ2-2; D unclear. This CDR3 spans 12 amino acids. V dropped 10 bases and J dropped 1 base, with 7 bases sitting between them. Germline-derived CDR1 and CDR2 are ENHRY and SYGVKD. CDR3 loop: CATLKNTGELFF. CDR3 sequence (DNA): TGTGCCACCCTAAAGAACACCGGGGAGCTGTTTTTT.

In this sample, this clone turned up once. The chain recombines TRBV5-6 with TRBJ1-1; tentative D call: TRBD1 (5 bases). Germline CDR1 SGHDT, CDR2 YYEEEE. This CDR3 spans 15 amino acids. Deletions cut 0 bases from V and 4 bases from J, with 13 bases between. The CDR3 DNA reads as TGTGCCAGCAGCTTGGAACCCGAAGGGACCACTGAAGCTTTCTTT. Its protein product is CASSLEPEGTTEAFF.

V usage is TRBV13 and J usage is TRBJ2-7; 9 bases agree with TRBD2. The CDR3 is 17 residues long. The germline V gene has CDR1 PRHDT and CDR2 FYEKMQ (reference sequence). V shed 1 base and J 2 bases; nucleotides not matched to a gene: 9. The CDR3 protein is CASSLAKAGTSPYEQYF. In DNA, the CDR3 is TGTGCCAGCAGCTTAGCTAAAGCCGGGACTAGCCCCTACGAGCAGTACTTC.

The chain uses TRBV9 and TRBJ2-5; TRBD1 or TRBD2 may be the D gene (6 bases each). The CDR3 has 15 amino acids. Per the germline V gene, CDR1 is SGDLS and CDR2 is YYNGEE. The germline V and J ends were trimmed by 0 bases and 4 bases, with 13 bases remaining between them. CDR3 DNA: TGTGCCAGCAGCGTAGGGGGGGCGCTTAGAGAGACCCAGTACTTC. Its protein product is CASSVGGALRETQYF.

The chain joins TRBV12-5 to TRBJ2-5; 9 bases line up with TRBD2. With V trimmed by 5 bases and J by 2 bases, 9 bases remained unmatched. Germline V gene lookup returns CDR1 LGHNT and CDR2 FRNRAP. CDR3 length equals 16 residues. The CDR3 reads CASGALGAGGQETQYF. The CDR3 DNA sequence: TGTGCTAGTGGTGCCTTGGGTGCGGGAGGGCAAGAGACCCAGTACTTC. Full variable domain (rest looked up from reference TRBV12-5 and TRBJ2-5): DARVTQTPRHKVTEMGQEVTMRCQPILGHNTVFWYRQTMMQGLELLAYFRNRAPLDDSGMPKDRFSAEMPDATLATLKIQPSEPRDSAVYFCASGALGAGGQETQYFGPGTRLLVL.

The chain links TRBV19 to TRBJ2-7; D is ambiguous. The CDR3 runs to 14 residues. V lost 5 bases to trimming and J lost 4 bases, with 15 bases between them. The germline V gene has CDR1 LNHDA and CDR2 SQIVND (reference sequence). The CDR3 DNA reads as TGTGCCAGTAGTTTTCTTGGACGGGTTTACGAGCAGTACTTC. Translated: CASSFLGRVYEQYF.

This chain links TRBV30 with TRBJ2-5; no clear D. The germline gives CDR1 GTSNPN, CDR2 SVGIG (reference sequence). V shed 2 bases and J shed 0 bases, with 4 bases lying between them. The CDR3 is 12 amino acids. The CDR3 spells CAWSYNQETQYF. The CDR3 DNA reads as TGTGCCTGGAGTTACAACCAAGAGACCCAGTACTTC.

The CDR3 sequence: CGTGNQPQHF. The CDR3 bases are TGTGGGACCGGCAATCAGCCCCAGCATTTT. The chain joins TRBV28 to TRBJ1-5, with D uncertain. The CDR3 is made up of 10 amino acids. CDR1 and CDR2 from the germline V gene are MDHEN and SYDVKM.

The V call is TRBV5-1, the J call TRBJ2-7; perhaps TRBD1 as D (6 bases). V was pared by 1 base and J by 4 bases, with 18 bases between. The CDR3 sequence is 16 residues long. The germline CDR1 and CDR2 sequences are SGHRS and YFSETQ. The CDR3 loop is CASSLRSTGYEYEQYF. The CDR3 nucleotides are TGCGCCAGCAGCTTGAGGTCAACAGGGTACGAATACGAGCAGTACTTC. Drawing the rest from reference TRBV5-1 and TRBJ2-7, the complete variable domain is KAGVTQTPRYLIKTRGQQVTLSCSPISGHRSVSWYQQTPGQGLQFLFEYFSETQRNKGNFPGRFSGRQFSNSRSEMNVSTLELGDSALYLCASSLRSTGYEYEQYFGPGTRLTVT.

This chain links TRBV28 with TRBJ2-7, with TRBD2 matching over 9 bases. CDR3 length: 15 residues. Losses at the gene ends were 5 bases for V and 4 bases for J; bases not matched to a gene: 9. CDR1 is MDHEN and CDR2 is SYDVKM in the germline V gene. The CDR3, as DNA: TGTGCCAGCAGTACTGTAGCGGGAGTGTTGTACGAGCAGTACTTC. This encodes CASSTVAGVLYEQYF.

This clone was recorded once. The chain carries TRBV11-2 and TRBJ2-7; either TRBD1 or TRBD2 may supply D (5 bases each). Trimming removed 1 base at V and 0 bases at J, with 16 bases between. CDR3 length equals 17 residues. Germline V CDR1 and CDR2: SGHAT, FQNNGV. The CDR3 DNA follows: TGTGCCAGCAGCTTAGCAACCCCGGGACGCGCCTCCTACGAGCAGTACTTC. Its protein product is CASSLATPGRASYEQYF.